A single sample is the source of the 12 T cell receptor beta chains below, sequenced in a study of cytomegalovirus exposure and HLA in healthy donors. With 60 Vbeta and 13 Jbeta primers, the PCR was carried out. Assay used: immunoSEQ multiplex PCR; TCRdb lists only in-frame clones, some missing. The sample contains around 150,000 clones, roughly three quarters of which appear only once. Sample: PBMCs. The receptors shown here come from a man between 18 and 29 years old in good health and CMV-seropositive.

This chain connects TRBV5-6 to TRBJ1-1, with D unresolved. This CDR3 has 14 amino acids. Trimming shortened V by 2 bases and J by 1 base, and 9 bases separated the two germline ends. CDR1 is SGHDT, CDR2 YYEEEE, per germline. CDR3 in DNA: TGTGCCAGCAGCTTCTCTGCCGGGAACACTGAAGCTTTCTTT. It translates to CASSFSAGNTEAFF.

This chain connects TRBV13 to TRBJ2-7; D is possibly TRBD2 (5 bases). The V and J ends lost 4 bases and 1 base respectively, with 17 bases between them. The CDR3 has 16 amino acids. Germline lookup yields CDR1 PRHDT and CDR2 FYEKMQ (reference sequence). The CDR3 region is CASSSSLWSGSYEQYV. CDR3 coding DNA: TGTGCCAGCAGCTCCTCCCTGTGGAGCGGATCCTACGAGCAGTACGTC.

The V and J genes are TRBV11-3 and TRBJ2-7; D is possibly TRBD2 (6 bases). The CDR3 runs to 12 residues. Germline V gives CDR1 SGHNT, CDR2 YENEEA. The CDR3 protein is CASSLEPSGGDV. In DNA form, the CDR3 reads TGTGCCAGCAGCTTAGAACCCTCCGGCGGGGACGTC.

The genes are TRBV25-1 and TRBJ1-1; D is possibly TRBD1 (5 bases). The ends were cut back, 5 bases at V and 3 bases at J, with 19 bases in the middle. Germline V gene sequence: CDR1 MGHDK, CDR2 SYGVNS. The CDR3 sequence is 16 residues long. The CDR3 DNA reads as TGTGCCAGCAGTCTATCCTTGGGGGGGTGGGACACTGAAGCTTTCTTT. Protein: CASSLSLGGWDTEAFF.

The chain has TRBV14 and TRBJ2-2, with D possibly matching TRBD2 (6 bases). The CDR3 is 15 amino acids. V lost 1 base to trimming and J lost 6 bases, with 12 bases between them. Germline loops: CDR1 SGHDN, CDR2 FVKESK. The CDR3 sequence: CASSQVSVAAGELFF. The CDR3, as DNA: TGTGCCAGCAGCCAAGTGTCGGTAGCGGCCGGGGAGCTGTTTTTT.

In its sample, this clone was seen a few times. The chain employs TRBV6-6 and TRBJ1-1; D is possibly TRBD1 (6 bases). The CDR3 is made up of 16 amino acids. CDR1 and CDR2 from the germline V gene are MNHNY and SVGAGI (reference sequence). V lost 2 bases and J lost 1, with 14 bases in between. CDR3: CASSYVPAGANTEAFF. CDR3 nucleotide sequence: TGTGCCAGCAGTTACGTTCCGGCGGGGGCGAACACTGAAGCTTTCTTT.

The chain is built from TRBV28 and TRBJ1-1, with D possibly matching TRBD1 (5 bases). Trimming stripped 5 bases from V and 1 base from J, with 14 bases between. The CDR3 is made up of 15 amino acids. Germline assignment: CDR1 MDHEN and CDR2 SYDVKM. CDR3 bases: TGTGCCAGCAGTCCGGGGGGACGGAAGAACACTGAAGCTTTCTTT. It translates to CASSPGGRKNTEAFF. The whole variable domain, remainder taken from reference TRBV28 and TRBJ1-1, is DVKVTQSSRYLVKRTGEKVFLECVQDMDHENMFWYRQDPGLGLRLIYFSYDVKMKEKGDIPEGYSVSREKKERFSLILESASTNQTSMYLCASSPGGRKNTEAFFGQGTRLTVV.

V and J are TRBV5-1 and TRBJ2-7; 7 positions agree with TRBD1. V was clipped by 2 bases and J by 0 bases; unmatched bases: 14. Germline CDR1 SGHRS, CDR2 YFSETQ. The CDR3 consists of 18 residues. The CDR3 loop reads CASSFGRGTQVSSYEQYV. The CDR3 DNA is TGCGCCAGCAGCTTTGGCAGGGGGACCCAGGTCTCCTCCTACGAGCAGTACGTC.

This chain joins TRBV11-2 and TRBJ1-1; D call uncertain. The CDR3 runs 12 residues. Trimming removed 5 bases at V and 6 bases at J, with 10 bases between. CDR1 is SGHAT and CDR2 is FQNNGV in the germline V gene. CDR3 sequence reads: CASSGPRAEAFF. The CDR3 DNA reads TGTGCCAGCAGCGGTCCGCGGGCTGAAGCTTTCTTT.

This clone was seen only once. The V and J genes are TRBV11-2 and TRBJ2-1, with a possible D match to TRBD2 (6 bases). Germline V lookup: CDR1 SGHAT, CDR2 FQNNGV. Trimming shortened V by 5 bases and J by 0 bases, and 11 bases separated the two germline ends. This CDR3 is 15 amino acids long. CDR3 in amino acids: CASSPGGLSYNEQFF. As DNA, the CDR3 is TGTGCCAGCAGCCCCGGGGGTCTCTCCTACAATGAGCAGTTCTTC.

The rearrangement uses TRBV5-5 and TRBJ1-2, with TRBD1 as a possible D gene (6 bases). Germline loops: CDR1 SGHKS, CDR2 YYEKEE (reference sequence). Trimming cost V 2 bases and J 1 base, with 9 bases left between them. The CDR3 covers 14 residues. DNA for the CDR3: TGTGCCAGCAGCTTAGAACAGGGTAACTATGGCTACACCTTC. It codes for CASSLEQGNYGYTF.

V is TRBV5-4 and J is TRBJ2-5, with TRBD1 matching 9 bases. J gave up 3 bases and V 4 bases, and 7 bases lay outside the gene matches. The germline CDR1 and CDR2 sequences are SGHNT and YYREEE (reference sequence). CDR3 length equals 15 residues. The CDR3 coding sequence is TGTGCCAGCAGCCCAACCGGGACAGGGAAAGAGACCCAGTACTTC. This gives the protein CASSPTGTGKETQYF.